The sequence of this TCR beta chain was determined in a study of blood T cell repertoires in COVID-19. As for the study in general: Some COVID-19 samples were acute and others convalescent; all came from the United States, Italy and Spain.

Seattle patients were enrolled during active infection and followed longitudinally. The length of the CDR3 is 13 residues. V dropped 0 bases and J dropped 5 bases, with 8 bases sitting between them. Germline V CDR1 and CDR2: SGHRS, YFSETQ. In the study's own analysis: Estimates of nucleated cell counts were drawn from the amplification of reference gene primers. TCRdb's table, derived via immunoSEQ multiplex PCR, lists solely in-frame clones and lacks some. V, J and clone size reflect that table, while D and trimming were determined from the DNA. Of about 290,000 clones detected, about 90% appear once; the ten largest clones hold 8.5% to 14%.

This receptor was identified in a woman in her thirties with COVID-19, enrolled during active disease. The J gene is TRBJ1-1, the V gene TRBV5-1; tentative D call: TRBD1 (5 bases). Source material: peripheral blood. CDR3 DNA sequence: TGCGCCAGCAGCTTGGCGGGGGTAACTGAAGCTTTCTTT. The encoded protein is CASSLAGVTEAFF. The full variable domain, completed using reference TRBV5-1 and TRBJ1-1, is KAGVTQTPRYLIKTRGQQVTLSCSPISGHRSVSWYQQTPGQGLQFLFEYFSETQRNKGNFPGRFSGRQFSNSRSEMNVSTLELGDSALYLCASSLAGVTEAFFGQGTRLTVV.